This paragraph covers one T cell receptor beta chain sequence. Its cognate antigen is unknown. CDR1 is SNHLY, CDR2 FYNNEI, per germline. V gave up 7 bases and J gave up 7 bases; unmatched junction bases: 12. This CDR3 region has 14 residues. These data come from a study of blood T cells in healthy people across ages. Study-level points and caveats: Naive CD4+ cell counts and diversity both ran higher in long-lived than in aged donors. Researchers deemed the diversity estimates from one million T cells underestimates. Observed TCR beta diversity showed a strong correlation with the percentage of naive T cells as measured by flow cytometry.

Alongside a J-beta primer mix, a sample-barcoded 5' primer served in a second PCR lasting about 6 to 11 cycles. TCRdb independently ran MiXCR on the 5' RACE reads; one entry per CDR3 protein. The sample yields about 1.7 million distinct CDR3 sequences, roughly 28% seen once. The V gene is TRBV2, the J gene TRBJ2-7; 8 bases line up with TRBD1. This receptor was obtained from a woman in her twenties or thirties in good health. Sequencing was carried out using blood. The CDR3 sequence: CASNQAQGAGEQYF. CDR3 DNA sequence: TGTGCCAGCAATCAAGCTCAGGGGGCAGGGGAGCAGTACTTC.